Shown below are 9 T cell receptor beta chains from a single sample sequenced in a study of identical twins. TCRdb passed the 5' RACE reads through MiXCR, listing each CDR3 protein once. The data contain around 690,000 distinct CDR3 sequences, 20% to 25% of them singletons. The same specimen was also included in a second study, on T cells expressing NK-cell markers.

Source material: PBMCs. These receptors were taken from a woman in her late teens or twenties in good health.

This clonotype was counted only a few times. The rearrangement joins TRBV5-5 to TRBJ2-1; 9 nucleotides align to TRBD1. The CDR3 is 15 residues long. The ends lost 4 bases at V and 9 bases at J; junction bases unmatched: 11. Germline V gene data show CDR1 as SGHKS and CDR2 as YYEKEE (reference sequence). The CDR3 region is CASSRRTGAGGEQFF. In nucleotides, the CDR3 is TGTGCCAGCAGCCGGAGGACAGGGGCCGGCGGTGAGCAGTTCTTC.

This clonotype was seen more than once but under ten times. V is TRBV5-1 and J is TRBJ1-4; D unclear. Germline V CDR1 and CDR2: SGHRS, YFSETQ. The CDR3 is 16 residues long. V lost 5 bases to trimming and J lost 7 bases, with 21 bases between them. The CDR3 DNA reads as TGCGCCAGCAGTCCCAGAGTGGACCCGAGTACTGAAAAACTGTTTTTT. It encodes CASSPRVDPSTEKLFF.

The sample holds a few counts of this clonotype. This chain uses TRBV4-1 with TRBJ2-7; 9 bases map to TRBD1. The length of the CDR3 is 17 residues. From germline, CDR1 is MGHRA and CDR2 YSYEKL. V trimming: 0 bases; J trimming: 2 bases; junction bases outside the gene matches: 8. This chain's CDR3 is CASSQDPRTGETYEQYF. CDR3 nucleotides: TGCGCCAGCAGCCAAGACCCTAGGACAGGGGAGACCTACGAGCAGTACTTC.

There are a few counts of this clonotype. This chain uses TRBV30 with TRBJ2-1, with 8 positions matching TRBD2. V lost 1 base, J lost 8 bases, and 10 bases stayed unmatched. The CDR3 has 15 amino acids. The germline CDR1 and CDR2 sequences are GTSNPN and SVGIG (reference sequence). In DNA form, the CDR3 reads TGTGCCTGGAGTGGGGCGAGCGGGAGTTTCGATGAGCAGTTCTTC. Its protein product is CAWSGASGSFDEQFF.

This clonotype was observed a few times. The V gene is TRBV12-3 or TRBV12-4, the J gene TRBJ1-3; the D is unclear. The V and J ends lost 3 bases and 5 bases respectively, with 5 bases between them. The CDR3 is made up of 12 amino acids. The CDR3 reads CASSFSRNTIYF. DNA for the CDR3: TGTGCCAGCAGTTTCTCAAGAAACACCATATATTTT.

This clonotype was counted between two and nine times. The chain carries TRBV10-3 and TRBJ2-3; TRBD2 matches at 8 bases. Germline V gives CDR1 ENHRY, CDR2 SYGVKD. The CDR3 sequence is 13 residues long. J gave up 3 bases and V 11 bases, and 7 bases lay outside the gene matches. CDR3 loop: CAAAGGLTDTQYF. The CDR3 DNA is TGTGCCGCGGCGGGGGGCCTAACAGATACGCAGTATTTT.

This clonotype was detected only a few times. The junction does not match germline at one end; this may be a read error. The chain uses TRBV28 and TRBJ1-5; D is uncertain. CDR3 length equals 12 residues. Germline V gives CDR1 MDHEN, CDR2 SYDVKM. As DNA, the CDR3 is TGTGCCAGCAACTTATGGGCGGGATCAAGCTCGTTT. Translated: CASNLWAGSSSF.

This chain joins TRBV12-3 or TRBV12-4 and TRBJ2-5; TRBD2 matches at 13 bases. J was trimmed by 5 bases and V by 6 bases; bases with no gene match: 12. There are 17 residues in the CDR3. The CDR3, as DNA: TGTGCCAGCAGGATACCCCCGGGACTAGCGGGATGGGAGACCCAGTACTTC. Protein product: CASRIPPGLAGWETQYF.

The rearrangement joins TRBV9 to TRBJ2-7; weak D call: TRBD2 (6 bases). The ends were cut back, 0 bases at V and 6 bases at J, with 19 bases in the middle. The germline V gene encodes CDR1 SGDLS and CDR2 YYNGEE. This CDR3 is 16 amino acids long. The CDR3 sequence: CASSVARRVSCTEQYF. For the CDR3, the DNA is TGTGCCAGCAGCGTAGCTCGGAGGGTATCGTGCACCGAGCAGTACTTC.